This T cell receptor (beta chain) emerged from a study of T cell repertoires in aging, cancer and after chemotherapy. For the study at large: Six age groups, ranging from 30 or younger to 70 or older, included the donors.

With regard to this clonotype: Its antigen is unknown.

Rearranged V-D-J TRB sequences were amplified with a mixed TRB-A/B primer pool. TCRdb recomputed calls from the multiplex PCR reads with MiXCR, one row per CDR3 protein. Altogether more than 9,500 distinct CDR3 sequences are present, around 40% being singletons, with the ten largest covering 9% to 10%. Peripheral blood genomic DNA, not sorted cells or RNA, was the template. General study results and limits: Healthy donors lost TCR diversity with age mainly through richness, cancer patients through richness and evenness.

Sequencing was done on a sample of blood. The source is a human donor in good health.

The DNA for the CDR3 is TGTGCCATCAGGTTCCAAGAGACCCAGTACTTC. Amino acids: CAIRFQETQYF. This sequence joins TRBV10-3 and TRBJ2-5, with unresolved D. This CDR3 region has 11 residues. Germline V CDR1 and CDR2: ENHRY, SYGVKD. Trimming took off 6 bases at V and 1 base at J, with 3 bases between the two ends.